What follows are 30 T cell receptor beta chains derived from one specimen sequenced in a study of CD8 T cells in ankylosing spondylitis. A single record per CDR3 protein comes from TCRdb applying MiXCR to the 5' RACE reads. The sample has 250,000 or so distinct CDR3 sequences, roughly 10% seen once. Sequenced material: blood, either unsorted or a sorted T cell fraction (not recorded which). The receptors were gathered from a male donor with ankylosing spondylitis or in good health (not recorded which).

This clonotype was found many times. The chain is built from TRBV3-1 and TRBJ2-5; possible D gene TRBD1, 6 bases. The CDR3 sequence is 13 residues long. Looked up from germline, CDR1 is LGHDT and CDR2 is YNNKEL (reference sequence). Trimming removed 5 bases at V and 4 bases at J, with 11 bases between. The CDR3: CASSIQQGETQYF. As DNA, the CDR3 is TGTGCCAGCAGCATTCAACAGGGAGAGACCCAGTACTTC.

The chain joins TRBV29-1 to TRBJ2-3; 9 positions match TRBD2. J was trimmed by 1 base and V by 6 bases; bases with no gene match: 8. From germline, CDR1 is SQVTM and CDR2 ANQGSEA. CDR3 size: 15 residues. This CDR3 reads CSVVLSGGRTDTQYF. The CDR3 nucleotides read TGCAGCGTGGTCCTAAGCGGGGGGCGCACAGATACGCAGTATTTT.

This clonotype was counted many times. This chain joins TRBV20-1 and TRBJ1-2; D gene ambiguous. Germline V gene sequence: CDR1 DFQATT, CDR2 SNEGSKA (reference sequence). CDR3 size: 14 residues. The ends were cut back, 0 bases at V and 8 bases at J, with 16 bases in the middle. The CDR3 DNA sequence: TGCAGTGCTAGAGATAGGTGGGGAGGTGGGGGCTACACCTTC. Residues: CSARDRWGGGGYTF.

This clonotype was seen repeatedly, ten times or more. This chain connects TRBV12-3 or TRBV12-4 to TRBJ2-2, with D perhaps matching TRBD2 (6 bases). This CDR3 has 15 amino acids. CDR3 in DNA: TGTACCCGGGGGTTGGGCAGGGAGAACACCGGGGAGCTGTTTTTT. Amino acids: CTRGLGRENTGELFF.

The table lists this clonotype with many counts. The chain uses TRBV3-1 and TRBJ1-6; D is unresolved. Germline V CDR1 and CDR2: LGHDT, YNNKEL (reference sequence). V was trimmed by 1 base and J by 4 bases, leaving 2 bases between them. The CDR3 is 13 residues long. The CDR3 sequence: CASSQGYNSPLHF. The CDR3 DNA reads as TGTGCCAGCAGCCAAGGGTATAATTCACCCCTCCACTTT.

This clonotype occurred many times. V gene TRBV12-3 or TRBV12-4 combines with J gene TRBJ1-1; D is unresolved. The CDR3 length is 12 residues. Trimming pared 6 bases from V and 10 bases from J, leaving 15 bases between. The DNA for the CDR3 is TGTGCCAGCAGCCTGTCGTTTGGCGCAGCTTTCTTT. Translation gives CASSLSFGAAFF.

This clonotype showed up many times. The chain recombines TRBV3-1 with TRBJ2-3; 9 bases are a match to TRBD2. Losses at the gene ends were 0 bases for V and 4 bases for J; bases not matched to a gene: 5. Per the germline V gene, CDR1 is LGHDT and CDR2 is YNNKEL (reference sequence). CDR3 length equals 16 residues. CDR3 loop: CASSQDAGGSADTQYF. The CDR3 region has the DNA TGTGCCAGCAGCCAAGACGCGGGAGGGTCCGCAGATACGCAGTATTTT.

This clonotype was detected ten times or more. The CDR3 DNA reads as TGTTGGGAGAATAATGAAAAACTGTTTTTT. It encodes CWENNEKLFF. J is TRBJ1-4 and V is TRBV7-7; D ambiguous. CDR1 and CDR2 from the germline V gene are SSHAT and FNYEAQ (reference sequence). The CDR3 runs to 10 residues. The full variable domain, rest sourced from reference TRBV7-7 and TRBJ1-4, is GAGVSQSPRYKVTKRGQDVTLRCDPISSHATLYWYQQALGQGPEFLTYFNYEAQPDKSGLPSDRFSAERPEGSISTLTIQRTEQRDSAMYRCWENNEKLFFGSGTQLSVL.

V and J are TRBV2 and TRBJ1-5; D gene unclear. The CDR3 contains 13 residues. CDR1 and CDR2 (germline): SNHLY, FYNNEI. V was cut by 6 bases and J by 1 base, with 7 bases left in between. CDR3 residues: CASRLISNQPQHF. The CDR3, as DNA: TGTGCCAGCAGATTAATCAGCAATCAGCCCCAGCATTTT.

At least ten counts were recorded for this clonotype. The CDR3 protein is CASAPYRAGNSPLHF. DNA for the CDR3: TGTGCCAGCGCTCCGTACAGGGCTGGTAATTCACCCCTCCACTTT. The gene calls are TRBV25-1 and TRBJ1-6; D may be TRBD1 (6 bases). Trimming removed 8 bases from V and 6 bases from J, with 17 bases in between. This CDR3 is 15 amino acids long. Germline values: CDR1 MGHDK, CDR2 SYGVNS.

This clonotype has ten or more counts. V usage is TRBV10-2 and J usage is TRBJ2-5; D remains unclear. CDR1 and CDR2 (germline): WSHSY, SAAADI. The V end was cut by 2 bases, the J end by 5 bases, with 3 bases between. The CDR3 extends over 11 amino acids. DNA for the CDR3: TGCGCCAGCAGTGAGAGGGAGACCCAGTACTTC. Encoded protein: CASSERETQYF.

This clonotype was recorded at least ten times. The rearrangement joins TRBV6-5 to TRBJ2-7; 7 bases are shared with TRBD2. Per the germline V gene, CDR1 is MNHEY and CDR2 is SVGAGI. V trimming: 2 bases; J trimming: 6 bases; junction bases outside the gene matches: 10. The CDR3 loop spans 15 amino acids. In DNA form, the CDR3 reads TGTGCCAGCAGTTACCACGCGGGAGTAGGAGGCGAGCAGTACTTC. Protein: CASSYHAGVGGEQYF.

This clonotype came up many times. This chain joins TRBV12-3 or TRBV12-4 and TRBJ2-2; possibly TRBD2 for D (6 bases). The CDR3 is 13 residues long. With 6 bases removed from V and 9 bases from J, the gap between germline ends came to 14 bases. CDR3 sequence reads: CASRARGGWELFF. CDR3 in DNA: TGTGCCAGCAGGGCCCGCGGAGGGTGGGAGCTGTTTTTT.

As to this clonotype: A read error may explain this, as a much larger clone is one base away. This chain joins TRBV24-1 and TRBJ2-5; TRBD1 matches at 7 bases. V was pared by 4 bases and J by 0 bases, with 4 bases of the junction left unmatched. This CDR3 contains 15 residues. CDR1 is KGHDR, CDR2 SFDVKD, per germline. The CDR3 is CATSEGTEYQETQYF. DNA of the CDR3: TGTGCCACCAGTGAGGGGACAGAGTACCAAGAGACCCAGTACTTC.

In its sample, this clonotype was seen many times. CDR3 in amino acids: CSVKPFGSSGYTF. In nucleotides, the CDR3 is TGCAGTGTAAAGCCGTTTGGTTCCAGTGGCTACACCTTC. The chain employs TRBV20-1 and TRBJ1-2; no clear D gene. V was cut by 7 bases and J by 7 bases, with 19 bases left in between. The CDR3 covers 13 residues. CDR1 and CDR2 (germline): DFQATT, SNEGSKA (reference sequence).

V and J are TRBV7-9 and TRBJ1-1; D might be TRBD1 (5 bases). CDR1 and CDR2 (germline): SEHNR, FQNEAQ (reference sequence). The V gene lost 5 bases and the J gene lost 4 bases, with 11 bases spanning the gap. This CDR3 is built from 13 residues. CDR3 sequence (DNA): TGTGCCAGCAGCCTCGACGGGGGCACTGAAGCTTTCTTT. The encoded protein is CASSLDGGTEAFF.

This clonotype occurred many times. The J gene is TRBJ1-1, the V gene TRBV4-1, with no clear D. V lost 1 base to trimming and J lost 2 bases, with 14 bases between them. CDR1 MGHRA and CDR2 YSYEKL come from the germline V gene. This CDR3 contains 16 residues. CDR3 loop: CASSQGSARSNTEAFF. CDR3 coding DNA: TGCGCCAGCAGCCAAGGTTCTGCCAGGAGCAACACTGAAGCTTTCTTT.

The V call is TRBV7-8, the J call TRBJ1-2; a possible D gene is TRBD1 (6 bases). V lost 5 bases, J lost 13 bases, and 17 bases lay in between. Germline assignment: CDR1 SGHVS and CDR2 FQNEAQ. The CDR3 is made up of 12 amino acids. CDR3 in amino acids: CASSPGGGTCTF. Here the CDR3 DNA reads TGTGCCAGCAGCCCCGGAGGGGGGACATGCACCTTC.

A word on this clonotype: A much more abundant neighbour one base away suggests this may be a read error. V gene TRBV12-3 or TRBV12-4 combines with J gene TRBJ1-5; unclear D gene. The CDR3 loop spans 14 amino acids. The CDR3 loop is CVSPRRVCNQPQHF. CDR3 nucleotides: TGTGTCAGCCCCAGGCGGGTGTGCAATCAGCCCCAGCATTTT.

This clonotype showed up just a few times. The chain recombines TRBV2 with TRBJ2-7; TRBD1 agrees at 7 bases. V lost 7 bases and J lost 2; bases outside the gene matches: 11. CDR3 length: 15 amino acids. The germline V gene has CDR1 SNHLY and CDR2 FYNNEI. CDR3 coding DNA: TGTGCCAGCATACCGACAGGGTTTGGGGCCTACGAGCAGTACTTC. Encoded protein: CASIPTGFGAYEQYF. The full variable domain, in which reference TRBV2 and TRBJ2-7 provide the parts outside the CDR3, is EPEVTQTPSHQVTQMGQEVILRCVPISNHLYFYWYRQILGQKVEFLVSFYNNEISEKSEIFDDQFSVERPDGSNFTLKIRSTKLEDSAMYFCASIPTGFGAYEQYFGPGTRLTVT.

The chain is built from TRBV2 and TRBJ1-1; D perhaps matches TRBD1 (5 bases). The germline V gene has CDR1 SNHLY and CDR2 FYNNEI. CDR3 length equals 15 residues. With 2 bases removed from V and 1 base from J, the gap between germline ends came to 11 bases. The CDR3 sequence is CASSELGRENTEAFF. The CDR3 DNA reads TGTGCCAGCAGTGAATTGGGCAGGGAGAACACTGAAGCTTTCTTT.

The table lists this clonotype with many counts. CDR3 loop: CAISSSRESSTYF. The CDR3 DNA reads TGTGCCATCAGTTCAAGCAGGGAATCGAGTACGTACTTC. This chain links TRBV10-3 with TRBJ2-7, with a tentative D call TRBD1 (5 bases). CDR1 is ENHRY, CDR2 SYGVKD, per germline. This CDR3 is 13 amino acids long. V lost 5 bases to trimming and J lost 12 bases, with 20 bases between them.

Worth noting for this clonotype: This may come from a read error, since a much larger clone is one base off. The J gene is TRBJ2-1, the V gene TRBV20-1, with 16 bases matching TRBD2. Germline lookup yields CDR1 DFQATT and CDR2 SNEGSKA (reference sequence). CDR3 length: 15 amino acids. The CDR3 coding sequence is TGCTGTGCTAGAGGGACTAGCGGGGGGGCGAATGAGCAGTTCTTC. Translated: CCARGTSGGANEQFF.

Many counts were recorded for this clonotype. The chain combines TRBV30 with TRBJ1-2, with D unresolved. Germline CDR1 GTSNPN, CDR2 SVGIG (reference sequence). V was trimmed by 5 bases and J by 8 bases, leaving 12 bases between them. The CDR3 extends over 11 amino acids. The CDR3 is CAWGPPEGYTF. As DNA, the CDR3 is TGTGCCTGGGGCCCCCCGGAAGGCTACACCTTC.

This clonotype has ten or more counts. V and J are TRBV3-1 and TRBJ1-1, with D unclear. The CDR3 is 11 residues long. The V gene lost 5 bases and the J gene lost 3 bases, with 4 bases spanning the gap. Germline V gene data show CDR1 as LGHDT and CDR2 as YNNKEL (reference sequence). CDR3 in amino acids: CASSTDTEAFF. As DNA, the CDR3 is TGTGCCAGCAGCACAGACACTGAAGCTTTCTTT.

In this sample, this clonotype turned up many times. V and J are TRBV3-1 and TRBJ1-2, with 8 bases aligning to TRBD1. The CDR3 has 13 residues. Germline V gene sequence: CDR1 LGHDT, CDR2 YNNKEL (reference sequence). Trimming took 8 bases from V and 5 from J; bases not matched to a gene: 7. The CDR3 nucleotides read TGTGCCAGCTCCCAGGGGGCAGGGTATGGCTACACCTTC. Its protein product is CASSQGAGYGYTF.

This clonotype was picked up many times. The V call is TRBV7-9, the J call TRBJ2-3; 11 bases are a match to TRBD2. In germline, CDR1 is SEHNR, CDR2 FQNEAQ (reference sequence). With 3 bases clipped from V and 5 bases from J, the junction kept 1 base outside the gene matches. This CDR3 has 14 residues. Written as DNA, the CDR3 is TGTGCCAGCAGCTTTGGACTAGCGGGAGATACGCAGTATTTT. It yields the protein CASSFGLAGDTQYF.

This clonotype was recorded a few times. This CDR3 is CAISQPGTGQSYEQYF. The CDR3 bases are TGTGCCATCAGCCAGCCCGGGACAGGGCAATCCTACGAGCAGTACTTC. The chain links TRBV10-3 to TRBJ2-7; 9 bases line up with TRBD1. The CDR3 totals 16 residues. Trimming cost V 6 bases and J 1 base; bases outside gene matches: 10. Germline lookup yields CDR1 ENHRY and CDR2 SYGVKD.

This clonotype was found many times. The chain uses TRBV3-1 and TRBJ1-1; 8 nucleotides agree with TRBD1. V dropped 5 bases and J dropped 11; count of bases not matched to a gene: 7. This CDR3 spans 12 amino acids. CDR1 and CDR2 (germline): LGHDT, YNNKEL (reference sequence). The CDR3 DNA sequence: TGTGCCAGCAGCTTTCAGGGGGCCGTGGCTTTCTTT. Residues: CASSFQGAVAFF.

This clonotype was detected ten times or more. The chain recombines TRBV4-2 with TRBJ2-1, with 9 bases lining up with TRBD2. J was trimmed by 7 bases and V by 0 bases; bases with no gene match: 4. The CDR3 has 15 residues. Germline CDR1 reads LGHNA; CDR2 reads YNFKEQ. Here the CDR3 reads CASSQEAGGINEQFF. The CDR3 DNA follows: TGTGCCAGCAGCCAAGAGGCGGGGGGGATTAATGAGCAGTTCTTC.